Shown below are 4 T cell receptor beta chains from a single sample sequenced in a study of OX40 agonist ivuxolimab in advanced cancers. Assay: immunoSEQ multiplex PCR; the TCRdb copy retains only in-frame clones and omits some. The table includes more than 50,000 clones, roughly 90% detected once. Sequencing was performed on CD4+ or CD8+ T cells sorted from blood, taken in a trial of the OX40 agonist ivuxolimab. These TCRs come from an adult with an advanced solid tumor such as melanoma, head and neck, liver or kidney cancer.

The V call is TRBV6-1, the J call TRBJ2-7; TRBD1 agrees at 9 bases. This CDR3 spans 14 amino acids. V shed 7 bases and J 5 bases; nucleotides not matched to a gene: 9. Germline values: CDR1 MNHNS, CDR2 SASEGT. The DNA of the CDR3 is TGTGCCAGCACCCCCGACAGGGGGGGTAACGAGCAGTACTTC. It codes for CASTPDRGGNEQYF.

The chain couples TRBV2 to TRBJ2-2, with D possibly TRBD2 on 6 matching bases. V was pared by 6 bases and J by 5 bases, with 10 bases between. In germline, CDR1 is SNHLY, CDR2 FYNNEI. The CDR3 totals 13 residues. DNA of the CDR3: TGTGCCAGCAGGCGGGAACAGACCGGGGAGCTGTTTTTT. As protein: CASRREQTGELFF.

The chain couples TRBV6-1 to TRBJ2-5; D gene ambiguous. The germline gives CDR1 MNHNS, CDR2 SASEGT. The CDR3 spans 13 residues. V lost 11 bases, J lost 4 bases, and 17 bases lay in between. The CDR3 bases are TGTGCCGGATCCATGGCCCCCTCAGAGACCCAGTACTTC. It translates to CAGSMAPSETQYF.

V is TRBV5-8 and J is TRBJ1-2; D call uncertain. This CDR3 region has 13 residues. Germline lookup yields CDR1 SGHTS and CDR2 YDEGEE. V lost 5 bases and J lost 6, with 14 bases in between. CDR3 in DNA: TGTGCCAGCAGTCTTGTCGAAGTGAATGGCTACACCTTC. Protein product: CASSLVEVNGYTF.